This entry lists 23 T cell receptor beta chains sequenced from one sample in a study of human T cells and chemical hapten exposure. Total RNA was extracted from unfractionated whole blood. Each CDR3 protein gets one entry after TCRdb re-called the 5' RACE reads with MiXCR. The data show around 100,000 distinct CDR3 sequences, with around a fifth seen just once and around 2.7% held by the top ten. The source is a human donor in good health.

The chain combines TRBV9 with TRBJ1-5; weak D call: TRBD1 (6 bases). This CDR3 is 14 amino acids long. V lost 0 bases to trimming and J lost 10 bases, with 14 bases between them. CDR1 is SGDLS and CDR2 is YYNGEE in the germline V gene. The CDR3 DNA reads as TGTGCCAGCAGCGTAGCGGCAGGGGAGGGACCCCAGCATTTT. Residues: CASSVAAGEGPQHF.

The gene calls are TRBV6-6 and TRBJ2-4; possible D gene TRBD1, 5 bases. CDR3 length: 14 amino acids. Germline assignment: CDR1 MNHNY and CDR2 SVGAGI (reference sequence). The V end lost 6 bases, the J end lost 0 bases, and 9 bases lay between the germline ends. CDR3 region: CASRPGLAKNIQYF. In DNA form, the CDR3 reads TGTGCCAGCAGGCCAGGGTTAGCCAAAAACATTCAGTACTTC.

The chain joins TRBV2 to TRBJ1-1, with a possible D match to TRBD1 (5 bases). The length of the CDR3 is 14 residues. CDR1 and CDR2 (germline): SNHLY, FYNNEI. V dropped 9 bases and J dropped 3 bases, with 17 bases sitting between them. CDR3 DNA sequence: TGTGCCAGTGGACCATCTCCGGGGGACACTGAAGCTTTCTTT. Translation gives CASGPSPGDTEAFF.

This clonotype showed up just a few times. The CDR3 sequence is CASRYRSNYGYTF. The CDR3, as DNA: TGTGCCAGCAGGTATCGCAGCAACTATGGCTACACCTTC. The chain joins TRBV12-3 or TRBV12-4 to TRBJ1-2; D not certain. The V end was cut by 6 bases, the J end by 2 bases, with 10 bases between. This CDR3 region has 13 residues.

This chain uses TRBV6-5 with TRBJ2-3; 9 bases are shared with TRBD1. The CDR3 totals 14 residues. The V gene end was trimmed by 6 bases and the J gene end by 4 bases; junction bases not matched to a gene: 5. The V gene's germline CDR1 is MNHEY and CDR2 SVGAGI. The CDR3 sequence: CASRTGGIADTQYF. In DNA, the CDR3 is TGTGCCAGCAGGACAGGGGGAATAGCAGATACGCAGTATTTT.

This clonotype has at least ten counts. This chain joins TRBV5-1 and TRBJ1-1, with D uncertain. Germline-derived CDR1 and CDR2 are SGHRS and YFSETQ. Trimming took off 1 base at V and 5 bases at J, with 6 bases between the two ends. The CDR3 totals 12 residues. In nucleotides, the CDR3 is TGCGCCAGCAGCTTGACCCGTACTGAAGCTTTCTTT. This sequence encodes CASSLTRTEAFF.

This clonotype was observed once. The gene calls are TRBV28 and TRBJ1-1, with D uncertain. CDR3 size: 11 residues. The germline V gene encodes CDR1 MDHEN and CDR2 SYDVKM. V lost 7 bases and J 2 bases, leaving 5 bases between the germline ends. DNA for the CDR3: TGTGCCAGCAAAACCAACACTGAAGCTTTCTTT. Encoded protein: CASKTNTEAFF.

The V and J genes are TRBV11-2 and TRBJ2-5; D is uncertain. The V gene lost 3 bases and the J gene lost 1 base, with 9 bases spanning the gap. The germline CDR1 and CDR2 sequences are SGHAT and FQNNGV. The CDR3 length is 14 residues. The CDR3 nucleotides are TGTGCCAGCAGCTTTGGCGGCCTCCAAGAGACCCAGTACTTC. Amino acid sequence: CASSFGGLQETQYF.

The table lists this clonotype with a few counts. V gene TRBV11-1 combines with J gene TRBJ2-5, with D perhaps matching TRBD2 (5 bases). V was cut by 8 bases and J by 5 bases, with 12 bases left in between. The length of the CDR3 is 12 residues. Germline values: CDR1 SGHAT, CDR2 FQDESV (reference sequence). CDR3 residues: CASSGSRETQYF. In nucleotides, the CDR3 is TGTGCCAGCTCGGGGAGTCGGGAGACCCAGTACTTC.

J is TRBJ2-1 and V is TRBV4-2, with a possible D match to TRBD2 (5 bases). CDR3 size: 15 residues. Trimming left V 0 bases short and J 0 bases short, with 6 bases between. Germline V gene sequence: CDR1 LGHNA, CDR2 YNFKEQ. The DNA of the CDR3 is TGTGCCAGCAGCCAAGAGGGGAGCTCCTACAATGAGCAGTTCTTC. It translates to CASSQEGSSYNEQFF.

This clonotype has a handful of counts. The V call is TRBV6-5, the J call TRBJ1-1; no firm D call. CDR1 and CDR2 from the germline V gene are MNHEY and SVGAGI. The V end lost 1 base, the J end lost 1 base, and 7 bases lay between the germline ends. This CDR3 has 14 residues. Here the CDR3 DNA reads TGTGCCAGCAGTTACTTGCCTTCGAACACTGAAGCTTTCTTT. Its translation: CASSYLPSNTEAFF.

This clonotype was seen a few times. The chain employs TRBV15 and TRBJ1-5; no reliable D call. Trimming took 0 bases from V and 3 from J, leaving 9 bases between them. Germline V lookup: CDR1 LNHNV, CDR2 YYDKDF (reference sequence). The CDR3 consists of 15 residues. The CDR3 sequence: CATSRERTLNQPQHF. CDR3 in DNA: TGTGCCACCAGCAGAGAGAGAACCCTCAATCAGCCCCAGCATTTT.

The chain recombines TRBV18 with TRBJ2-1; 8 positions match TRBD2. CDR3 length: 15 residues. CDR1 and CDR2 (germline): KGHSH, LQKENI. With V trimmed by 4 bases and J by 2 bases, 4 bases remained unmatched. This chain's CDR3 is CASSRSGSPYNEQFF. The CDR3 DNA is TGTGCCAGCTCACGGAGCGGGAGTCCCTACAATGAGCAGTTCTTC.

The J gene is TRBJ2-7, the V gene TRBV12-3 or TRBV12-4, with no clear D. CDR3 size: 12 residues. V was clipped by 6 bases and J by 7 bases, with 13 bases between them. CDR3 in DNA: TGTGCCAGCAGGGGAAACCTTTTGGAGCAGTACTTC. It specifies CASRGNLLEQYF.

This clonotype was detected only a few times. The chain has TRBV5-1 and TRBJ2-3; possibly TRBD2 for D (5 bases). Trimming stripped 6 bases from V and 5 bases from J, with 19 bases between. Germline V lookup: CDR1 SGHRS, CDR2 YFSETQ. The CDR3 runs to 15 residues. The CDR3 is CASTNPQAAGDTQYF. CDR3 bases: TGCGCCAGCACGAATCCACAAGCCGCGGGAGATACGCAGTATTTT.

This clonotype was seen a handful of times. The chain links TRBV5-1 to TRBJ1-5; no clear D gene. CDR1 is SGHRS, CDR2 YFSETQ, per germline. The CDR3 is 15 amino acids. V was clipped by 0 bases and J by 5 bases, with 12 bases between them. Here the CDR3 reads CASSLVQVEDQPQHF. In nucleotides, the CDR3 is TGCGCCAGCAGCTTGGTGCAGGTAGAGGATCAGCCCCAGCATTTT.

This clonotype has a handful of counts. The chain couples TRBV2 to TRBJ2-1; 13 bases map to TRBD2. J gave up 7 bases and V 1 base, and 4 bases lay outside the gene matches. There are 16 residues in the CDR3. CDR1 and CDR2 (germline): SNHLY, FYNNEI. In DNA form, the CDR3 reads TGTGCCAGCAGTGAAGGGGGACTAGCGGGAAGAAATGAGCAGTTCTTC. Protein sequence: CASSEGGLAGRNEQFF.

This clonotype was recorded a few times. The chain is built from TRBV5-1 and TRBJ1-5; D is possibly TRBD1 (5 bases). Trimming shortened V by 2 bases and J by 6 bases, and 24 bases separated the two germline ends. This CDR3 spans 18 amino acids. Per the germline V gene, CDR1 is SGHRS and CDR2 is YFSETQ. CDR3 bases: TGCGCCAGCAGCTTACCCGAGGGGACCGGGACGGCCAGTCAGCCCCAGCATTTT. Protein sequence: CASSLPEGTGTASQPQHF.

This clonotype was found many times. V usage is TRBV2 and J usage is TRBJ2-2, with 8 bases lining up with TRBD2. The V and J ends lost 7 bases and 13 bases, in that order; junction bases with no gene match: 14. CDR3 length: 14 amino acids. Germline CDR1 reads SNHLY; CDR2 reads FYNNEI. The CDR3 DNA reads as TGTGCCAGCATCGGGACCGCGGGACTAGACGGGCTGTTTTTT. It yields the protein CASIGTAGLDGLFF.

This clonotype was recorded a few times. The genes are TRBV6-6 and TRBJ2-3, with TRBD2 identical over 8 bases. The junction had 6 bases not matched to a gene; V was cut back by 4 bases and J by 0 bases. The CDR3 runs 16 residues. Germline V lookup: CDR1 MNHNY, CDR2 SVGAGI (reference sequence). The CDR3, as DNA: TGTGCCAGCAGTTTACCTAGCGGGCATAGCACAGATACGCAGTATTTT. Translating it yields CASSLPSGHSTDTQYF.

The gene calls are TRBV7-9 and TRBJ1-5; TRBD1 agrees at 8 bases. Trimming cost V 4 bases and J 5 bases; bases outside gene matches: 10. CDR3 size: 16 residues. Germline CDR1 is SEHNR and CDR2 is FQNEAQ (reference sequence). The CDR3 bases are TGTGCCAGCAGCTCACAGGGGGGGTTTTCTGATCAGCCCCAGCATTTT. Translated, it gives CASSSQGGFSDQPQHF. The full variable domain, with the rest looked up from reference TRBV7-9 and TRBJ1-5, is DTGVSQNPRHKITKRGQNVTFRCDPISEHNRLYWYRQTLGQGPEFLTYFQNEAQLEKSRLLSDRFSAERPKGSFSTLEIQRTEQGDSAMYLCASSSQGGFSDQPQHFGDGTRLSIL.

The chain carries TRBV29-1 and TRBJ1-1, with D perhaps matching TRBD1 (6 bases). V lost 7 bases and J lost 7, with 10 bases in between. The CDR3 contains 10 residues. CDR1 and CDR2 (germline): SQVTM, ANQGSEA. CDR3 nucleotides: TGCAGCGCCTTCAGGGGTGAAGCTTTCTTT. Its protein product is CSAFRGEAFF.

This rearrangement joins TRBV14 to TRBJ2-1; 10 bases line up with TRBD2. Germline CDR1 reads SGHDN; CDR2 reads FVKESK. V lost 6 bases to trimming and J lost 10 bases; unmatched junction nucleotides: 9. The CDR3 extends over 14 amino acids. Here the CDR3 DNA reads TGTGCCAGCAGGGTAGCGGGAGGTCGCGGAGAGCAGTTCTTC. The encoded protein is CASRVAGGRGEQFF.